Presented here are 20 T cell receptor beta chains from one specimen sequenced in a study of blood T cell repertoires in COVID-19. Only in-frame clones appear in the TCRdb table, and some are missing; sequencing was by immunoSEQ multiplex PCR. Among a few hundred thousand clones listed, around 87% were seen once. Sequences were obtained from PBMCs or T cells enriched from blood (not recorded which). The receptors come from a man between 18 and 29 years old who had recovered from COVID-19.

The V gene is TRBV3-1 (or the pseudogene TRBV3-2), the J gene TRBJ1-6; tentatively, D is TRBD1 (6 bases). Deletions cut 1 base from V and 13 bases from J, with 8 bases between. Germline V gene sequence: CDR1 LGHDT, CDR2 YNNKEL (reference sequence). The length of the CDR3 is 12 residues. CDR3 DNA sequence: TGTGCCAGCAGCCAAGCGGGGGGCCCCCTCCACTTT. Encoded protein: CASSQAGGPLHF.

The CDR3 loop is CASSFVAEAFF. The CDR3 region has the DNA TGTGCCAGCAGTTTTGTCGCTGAAGCTTTCTTT. The rearrangement joins TRBV12-3 or TRBV12-4 to TRBJ1-1; D is undetermined. CDR3 length: 11 residues. The V end lost 3 bases, the J end lost 6 bases, and 5 bases lay between the germline ends.

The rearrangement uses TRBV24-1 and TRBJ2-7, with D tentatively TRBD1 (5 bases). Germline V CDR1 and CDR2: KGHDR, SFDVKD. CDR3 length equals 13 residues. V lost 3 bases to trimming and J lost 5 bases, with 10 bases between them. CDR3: CATSDGARHEQYF. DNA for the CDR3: TGTGCCACCAGTGATGGGGCCCGACACGAGCAGTACTTC.

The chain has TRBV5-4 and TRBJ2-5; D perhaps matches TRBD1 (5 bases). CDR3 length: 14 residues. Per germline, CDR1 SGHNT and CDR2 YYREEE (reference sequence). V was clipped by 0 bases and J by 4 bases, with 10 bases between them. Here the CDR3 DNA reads TGTGCCAGCAGCTTGGGCTCTCAGGGAGAGACCCAGTACTTC. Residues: CASSLGSQGETQYF.

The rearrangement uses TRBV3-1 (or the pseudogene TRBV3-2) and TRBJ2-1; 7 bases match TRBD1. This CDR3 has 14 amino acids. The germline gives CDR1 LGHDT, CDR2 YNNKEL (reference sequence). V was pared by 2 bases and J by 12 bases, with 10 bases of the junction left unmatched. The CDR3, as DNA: TGTGCCAGCAGCCAACCGGGACAGACCTCAGGGCAGTTCTTC. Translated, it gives CASSQPGQTSGQFF.

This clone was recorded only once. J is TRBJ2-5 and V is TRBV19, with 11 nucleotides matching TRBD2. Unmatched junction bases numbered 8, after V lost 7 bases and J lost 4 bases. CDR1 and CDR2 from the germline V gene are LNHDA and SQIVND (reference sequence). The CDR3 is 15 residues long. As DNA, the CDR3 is TGTGCCAGTACCCGACTAGCGGGGAAGGGAGAGACCCAGTACTTC. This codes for CASTRLAGKGETQYF.

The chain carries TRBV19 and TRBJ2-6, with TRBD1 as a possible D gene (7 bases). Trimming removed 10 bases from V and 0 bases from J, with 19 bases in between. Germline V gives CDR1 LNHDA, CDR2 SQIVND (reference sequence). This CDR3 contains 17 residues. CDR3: CATNGRGRDSGANVLTF. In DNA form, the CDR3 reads TGTGCCACCAATGGTAGGGGGCGGGACTCTGGGGCCAACGTCCTGACTTTC.

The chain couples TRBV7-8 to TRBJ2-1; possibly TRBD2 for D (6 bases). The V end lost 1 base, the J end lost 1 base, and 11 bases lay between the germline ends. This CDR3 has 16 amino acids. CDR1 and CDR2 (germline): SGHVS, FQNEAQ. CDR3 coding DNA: TGTGCCAGCAGCTTAGTTGTGGGGGGATCCTACAATGAGCAGTTCTTC. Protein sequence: CASSLVVGGSYNEQFF.

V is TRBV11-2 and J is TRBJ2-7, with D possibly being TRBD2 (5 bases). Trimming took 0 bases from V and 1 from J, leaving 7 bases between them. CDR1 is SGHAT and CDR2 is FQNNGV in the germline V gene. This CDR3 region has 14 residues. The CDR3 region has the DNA TGTGCCAGCAGCTTAGATCTAGCTTCCTACGAGCAGTACTTC. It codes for CASSLDLASYEQYF.

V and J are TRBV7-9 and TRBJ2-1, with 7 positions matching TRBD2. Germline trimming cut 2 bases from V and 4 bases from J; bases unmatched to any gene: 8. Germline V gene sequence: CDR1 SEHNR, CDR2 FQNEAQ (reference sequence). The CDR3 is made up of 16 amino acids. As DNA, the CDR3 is TGTGCCAGCAGCTTAAGGGCGGGACTACAATACAATGAGCAGTTCTTC. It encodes CASSLRAGLQYNEQFF.

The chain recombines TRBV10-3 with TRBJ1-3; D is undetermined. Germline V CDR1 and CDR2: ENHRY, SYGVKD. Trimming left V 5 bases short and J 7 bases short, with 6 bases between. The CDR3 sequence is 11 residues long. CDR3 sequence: CAISSENTIYF. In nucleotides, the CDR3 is TGTGCCATCAGTTCGGAGAACACCATATATTTT.

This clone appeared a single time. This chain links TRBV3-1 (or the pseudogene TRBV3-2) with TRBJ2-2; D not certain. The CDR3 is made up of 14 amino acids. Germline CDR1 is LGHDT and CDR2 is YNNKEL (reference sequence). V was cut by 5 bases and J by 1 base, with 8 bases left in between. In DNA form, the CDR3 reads TGTGCCAGCAGCATCCTCAGGAACACCGGGGAGCTGTTTTTT. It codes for CASSILRNTGELFF.

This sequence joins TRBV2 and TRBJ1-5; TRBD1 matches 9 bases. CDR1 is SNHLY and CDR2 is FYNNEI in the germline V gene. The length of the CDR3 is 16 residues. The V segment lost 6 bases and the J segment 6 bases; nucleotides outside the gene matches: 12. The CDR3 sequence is CASREMTGGSFQPQHF. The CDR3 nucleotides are TGTGCCAGCAGAGAGATGACAGGGGGTAGCTTTCAGCCCCAGCATTTT.

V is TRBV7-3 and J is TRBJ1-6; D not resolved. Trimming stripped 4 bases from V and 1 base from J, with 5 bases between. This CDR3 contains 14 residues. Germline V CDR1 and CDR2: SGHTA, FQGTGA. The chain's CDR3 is CASSSGSYNSPLHF. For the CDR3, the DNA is TGTGCCAGCAGCTCGGGGTCCTATAATTCACCCCTCCACTTT. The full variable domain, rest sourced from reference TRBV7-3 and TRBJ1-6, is GAGVSQTPSNKVTEKGKYVELRCDPISGHTALYWYRQSLGQGPEFLIYFQGTGAADDSGLPNDRFFAVRPEGSVSTLKIQRTERGDSAVYLCASSSGSYNSPLHFGNGTRLTVT.

For the CDR3, the DNA is TGTGCCAGCAGCGGCTTGGGACTAGCGGGCTACGAGCAGTACTTC. Residues: CASSGLGLAGYEQYF. The genes are TRBV7-2 and TRBJ2-7; 12 positions match TRBD2. CDR3 size: 15 residues. V lost 5 bases and J lost 3; bases outside the gene matches: 5. Germline loops: CDR1 SGHTA, CDR2 FQGNSA. Full variable domain (missing parts from reference TRBV7-2 and TRBJ2-7): GAGVSQSPSNKVTEKGKDVELRCDPISGHTALYWYRQSLGQGLEFLIYFQGNSAPDKSGLPSDRFSAERTGGSVSTLTIQRTQQEDSAVYLCASSGLGLAGYEQYFGPGTRLTVT.

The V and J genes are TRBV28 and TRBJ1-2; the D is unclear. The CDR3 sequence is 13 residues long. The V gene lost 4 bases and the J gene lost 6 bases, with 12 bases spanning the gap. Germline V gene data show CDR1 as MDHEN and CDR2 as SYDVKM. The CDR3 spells CASSSGGRNGYTF. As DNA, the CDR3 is TGTGCCAGCAGTTCCGGCGGGAGAAATGGCTACACCTTC.

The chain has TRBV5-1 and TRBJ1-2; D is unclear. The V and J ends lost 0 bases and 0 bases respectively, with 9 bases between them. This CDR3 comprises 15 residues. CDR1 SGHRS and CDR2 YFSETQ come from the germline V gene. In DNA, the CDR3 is TGCGCCAGCAGCTTGGGGGCAGAATCTAACTATGGCTACACCTTC. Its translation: CASSLGAESNYGYTF. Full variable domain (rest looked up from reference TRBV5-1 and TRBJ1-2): KAGVTQTPRYLIKTRGQQVTLSCSPISGHRSVSWYQQTPGQGLQFLFEYFSETQRNKGNFPGRFSGRQFSNSRSEMNVSTLELGDSALYLCASSLGAESNYGYTFGSGTRLTVV.

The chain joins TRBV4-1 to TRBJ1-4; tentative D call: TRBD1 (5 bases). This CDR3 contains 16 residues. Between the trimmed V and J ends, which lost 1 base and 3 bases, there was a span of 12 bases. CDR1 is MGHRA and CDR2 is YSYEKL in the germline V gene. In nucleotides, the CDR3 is TGCGCCAGCAGCCAAGGTCATGGGGCGGCTAATGAAAAACTGTTTTTT. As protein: CASSQGHGAANEKLFF.

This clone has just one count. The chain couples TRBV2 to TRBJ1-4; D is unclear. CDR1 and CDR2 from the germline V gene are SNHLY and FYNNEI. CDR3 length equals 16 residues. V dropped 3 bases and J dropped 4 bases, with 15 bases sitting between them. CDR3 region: CASSDLGASLNEKLFF. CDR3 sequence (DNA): TGTGCCAGCAGTGACTTAGGAGCAAGCCTTAATGAAAAACTGTTTTTT.

In DNA form, the CDR3 reads TGTGCCAGCAGTATGACTAGCGGAGCGGGAGGGACCCAGTACTTC. Translating it yields CASSMTSGAGGTQYF. The chain combines TRBV28 with TRBJ2-5, with 9 bases identical to TRBD2. Germline V CDR1 and CDR2: MDHEN, SYDVKM. The V and J ends lost 5 bases and 7 bases, in that order; junction bases with no gene match: 11. The CDR3 has 15 residues.